This T cell receptor beta chain stems from a study of identical twins (dated by TCRdb to 2016 to 2017). Context from the whole study: The study deep-sequenced TCR alpha and beta repertoires from monozygotic twins, unrelated adults of various ages and cord blood to test whether fetal clonotypes persist. To rule out contamination, the twin experiments were replicated at different times with different library preparation protocols. The full study reports these points: Invariant T cells such as MAIT and iNKT could partly confound zero-insertion analyses, although diverse VJ usage argued against such confounding for most clonotypes. In monozygotic twins, out-of-frame TCR alpha sharing was systematically underestimated by recombination models, although the models agreed with sharing between unrelated individuals. Excess twin sharing in beta out-of-frame sequences was weaker because fewer shared sequences lowered the signal-to-noise ratio. Because the same donors could not be followed over many years, the conclusions depended on cross-sectional statistical analysis. Abundant cord blood beta clonotypes had fewer insertions, young adult naive repertoires showed a similar but weaker trend, and memory repertoires showed no such trend. Compared with coincidental sharing between unrelated individuals, out-of-frame TCR alpha sequences shared between twins showed an excess of sequences with low generation probability.

The CDR3 runs 19 amino acids, cysteine and valine included. The read is trimmed to its CDR3 DNA, 57 bases read in frame from base 1. After removal of 5 bases from V and 0 bases from J, the junction retains 18 bases not matched to a gene. In the germline V gene (reference sequence), CDR1 corresponds to SGHAT and CDR2 to FQDESV. The table lists this clonotype with a few counts. Its antigen is still unknown. Per-nucleotide qualities are absent, and no much larger clonotype sits a single base away. Library creation used 5' RACE. The sequencer was an Illumina HiSeq 2000. A universal primer binding site was added through template switching, and the final cDNA carried a unique molecular identifier so that TCR cDNA molecules could be counted accurately. Specific primers in the conserved constant-segment region were used to synthesize first-strand cDNA for the TCR alpha and beta chains. To control for contamination, every cDNA library carried two barcodes: a SMART-Mk sample barcode plus Illumina barcodes. TruSeq adapter sequences, together with Illumina sample barcodes, were added in two successive PCR steps. TCR alpha and beta cDNA libraries were sequenced on the Illumina HiSeq platform with custom primers. The authors processed their data as follows. Raw reads were processed with MiGEC to extract unique molecular identifiers, and MiXCR was used to determine CDR3 positions. Recombination models were inferred per individual with the repgenHMM and IGoR tools using an EM algorithm. Shared clonotype analysis was performed with the tcR package in R, normalizing sharing by the product of cloneset sizes. Out-of-frame nonproductive sequences were analyzed to study raw recombination free of thymic and clonal selection effects. The public reads were quality trimmed at Q25 with fastp and then assembled into clones with MiXCR by TCRdb, keeping productive beta chains. Each entry merges the rows of one CDR3 protein and shows their most common DNA and genes. Here the V and J calls rest on TCRdb's processing, not on the authors' analysis. Here the sample has some 600,000 distinct CDR3 sequences; under 8.5% occur a single time. 1.6% of the sample belongs to the ten largest clones.

Every donor was a healthy Caucasian. Three pairs of female monozygotic twins, all aged about 18 to 30 years, were included in the twin cohort. The RNA used for TCR libraries was isolated from peripheral blood mononuclear cells. These records were also assigned to another study, of yellow fever vaccine responses in identical twins. That second report states: According to the authors, in identical twins the way T cells responded to vaccination appeared partly convergent and partly personalized. The study precisely tracked vaccine-responding T cell clones in identical twins.

The V and J segments used are TRBV11-1 and TRBJ2-7, with 8 junctional bases fitting TRBD1. Sequenced material: PBMCs. The source of this sequence is a woman between 18 and 30 years old in good health. Here the CDR3 is given as CASSPWRQGAALSSYEQYV. The nucleotides read TGTGCCAGCAGCCCCTGGCGGCAGGGGGCAGCCTTAAGCTCCTACGAGCAGTACGTC.